Listed below are T cell receptor beta chains from one sample, sequenced in a study of T cell changes during pregnancy in multiple sclerosis. Assay used: immunoSEQ multiplex PCR; TCRdb lists only in-frame clones, some missing. Among roughly 84,000 clones, 93% were seen once, and the ten largest hold roughly 1.4%. This specimen was peripheral blood, taken in the third trimester of pregnancy. All receptors come from a female donor in good health, enrolled as a control in a pregnancy study. Both conserved end residues are part of each CDR3. A D gene is named only where the DNA matches it firmly. A row's size may be missing; if present it is once, few, many or a size class.

size	V	D	J	DNA	CDR3
-	TRBV28	TRBD1	TRBJ2-7	TGTGCCAGCAGTCGACAGGGATCCTACGAGCAGTACTTC	CASSRQGSYEQYF
-	TRBV2	-	TRBJ2-2	TGTGCCAGCAGAAGGGGGCTAGCGGGCACCGGGGAGCTGTTTTTT	CASRRGLAGTGELFF
-	TRBV2	-	TRBJ2-2	TGTGCCAGCAGGATTGAGGGCGGGCGCACCGGGGAGCTGTTTTTT	CASRIEGGRTGELFF
-	TRBV7-7	-	TRBJ2-1	TGTGCTAGCAGCCTCGACAGCTACAATGAGCAGTTCTTC	CASSLDSYNEQFF
-	TRBV7-6	-	TRBJ2-5	TGTGCCAGCAGCTTAGGGGGCAGAACGGAGACCCAGTACTTC	CASSLGGRTETQYF
-	TRBV27	-	TRBJ2-5	TGTGCCAGCAGTTTCATTAGTGGAGAGACCCAGTACTTC	CASSFISGETQYF
-	TRBV5-1	-	TRBJ2-7	TGCGCCAGCAGCTCGTCGACTGGTTCCTACGAGCAGTACTTC	CASSSSTGSYEQYF
-	TRBV28	-	TRBJ1-5	TGTGCCAGCAGTTTATCCCCTCCGTCGCTACAGCCCCAGCATTTT	CASSLSPPSLQPQHF
few	TRBV5-1	-	TRBJ1-5	TGCGCCAGCAGCCCAGGGGACAACAATCAGCCCCAGCATTTT	CASSPGDNNQPQHF
-	TRBV28	-	TRBJ2-7	TGTGCCAGCAGCCAATTCCACGAGCAGTACTTC	CASSQFHEQYF
-	TRBV18	TRBD2	TRBJ2-5	TGTGCCAGCCGCGGACTAGCGGGAGGGATCCCGGAGACCCAGTACTTC	CASRGLAGGIPETQYF
-	TRBV1	-	TRBJ2-7	TGCACCAGCAGCCTTCGCTGTGCTAGCGGGGAGTTGGGCTACGAGCAGTACTTC	CTSSLRCASGELGYEQYF
once	TRBV7-2	-	TRBJ2-1	TGTGCCAGCAGCTCTAATAGCGGAACAGTCTACAATGAGCAGTTCTTC	CASSSNSGTVYNEQFF
-	TRBV7-9	TRBD1	TRBJ2-7	TGTGCCAGCAGCTTCGCCCGGACAGGTCCATACGAGCAGTACTTC	CASSFARTGPYEQYF
-	TRBV5-1	-	TRBJ1-6	TGCGCCAGCAGCCTTACGGGACAAGTGGTGTCACCCCTCCACTTT	CASSLTGQVVSPLHF
-	TRBV27	TRBD2	TRBJ2-5	TGTGCCAGCAGTCACGACCTCCGTAGCGGGATACAAGAGACCCAGTACTTC	CASSHDLRSGIQETQYF
-	TRBV9	-	TRBJ2-5	TGTGCCAGCAGCGTAGAAGAGGGGGTCCTGGAGACCCAGTACTTC	CASSVEEGVLETQYF
-	TRBV6-1	-	TRBJ2-1	TGTGCCAGCAGTGTTGGGGAGTTCTCGGCCAATGAGCAGTTCTTC	CASSVGEFSANEQFF
-	TRBV18	TRBD2	TRBJ2-2	TGTGCCAGCTCACCACCCCAAAGGGCTAGCGGGACCACCGGGGAGCTGTTTTTT	CASSPPQRASGTTGELFF
-	TRBV9	TRBD2	TRBJ2-5	TGTGCCAGCAGCGTAGCTACGGGGCTAGCGGGAGGGTTACAAGAGACCCAGTACTTC	CASSVATGLAGGLQETQYF
-	TRBV6-5	-	TRBJ2-7	TGTGCCAGCAGTTACTCGCTCGGGAACGAGCAGTACTTC	CASSYSLGNEQYF
-	TRBV11-2	-	TRBJ1-4	TGTGCCAGCAGCCCTGTGAGGTTCGGAGGGGAAAAACTGTTTTTT	CASSPVRFGGEKLFF